A single sample gave rise to the 7 T cell receptor beta chains below, sequenced in a study of blood T cell repertoires in COVID-19. Sequencing used immunoSEQ multiplex PCR; TCRdb keeps in-frame clones, though not all of them. The sample lists tens of thousands of clones, roughly 76% seen once, with about 15% in the top ten. Sequenced sample: peripheral blood. The receptors originated from a woman older than 75 with active or convalescent COVID-19.

CDR3: CASRDYSFSGNTIYF. The CDR3 DNA follows: TGCGCCAGCAGGGATTACAGCTTCTCTGGAAACACCATATATTTT. This chain joins TRBV4-1 and TRBJ1-3; D call uncertain. CDR1 and CDR2 from the germline V gene are MGHRA and YSYEKL. The CDR3 covers 15 residues. Trimming cost V 6 bases and J 0 bases, with 12 bases left between them.

The chain carries TRBV19 and TRBJ1-6; 8 bases are shared with TRBD1. Germline-derived CDR1 and CDR2 are LNHDA and SQIVND (reference sequence). V lost 7 bases and J lost 7; bases outside the gene matches: 3. The CDR3 length is 13 residues. The CDR3 region is CASNRGDNSPLHF. Here the CDR3 DNA reads TGTGCCAGTAACAGGGGGGACAATTCACCCCTCCACTTT.

A few counts support this clone. As DNA, the CDR3 is TGTGCCAGCAGCTCCTCCGACAGTTTGAACACTGAAGCTTTCTTT. Translation gives CASSSSDSLNTEAFF. This sequence joins TRBV7-3 and TRBJ1-1; possibly TRBD1 for D (5 bases). The ends were cut back, 4 bases at V and 0 bases at J, with 12 bases in the middle. CDR3 length: 15 amino acids. Germline V gene sequence: CDR1 SGHTA, CDR2 FQGTGA.

The rearrangement joins TRBV28 to TRBJ1-4; D gene ambiguous. Trimming left V 2 bases short and J 6 bases short, with 10 bases between. Looked up from germline, CDR1 is MDHEN and CDR2 is SYDVKM. This CDR3 comprises 14 residues. CDR3 sequence reads: CASSLGGVHEKLFF. CDR3 nucleotide sequence: TGTGCCAGCAGTTTAGGCGGGGTTCATGAAAAACTGTTTTTT.

J is TRBJ1-3 and V is TRBV3-1 (or the pseudogene TRBV3-2); a possible D gene is TRBD1 (5 bases). V shed 5 bases and J shed 3 bases, with 14 bases lying between them. Germline-derived CDR1 and CDR2 are LGHDT and YNNKEL (reference sequence). CDR3 length equals 15 residues. For the CDR3, the DNA is TGTGCCAGCAGCGAATCCTCGGGGGGTGGAAACACCATATATTTT. This sequence encodes CASSESSGGGNTIYF.

The chain couples TRBV9 to TRBJ2-3, with D perhaps TRBD1 (6 bases). Trimming removed 3 bases at V and 2 bases at J, with 10 bases between. CDR3 length: 14 residues. Looked up from germline, CDR1 is SGDLS and CDR2 is YYNGEE. This CDR3 reads CASSGRDITDTQYF. CDR3 bases: TGTGCCAGCAGCGGACGGGACATCACAGATACGCAGTATTTT.

V gene TRBV14 combines with J gene TRBJ1-2; D is unresolved. Trimming shortened V by 4 bases and J by 4 bases, and 10 bases separated the two germline ends. The V gene's germline CDR1 is SGHDN and CDR2 FVKESK. CDR3 length: 13 residues. The CDR3 loop reads CASSPNTLYGYTF. CDR3 bases: TGTGCCAGCAGCCCAAACACCCTCTATGGCTACACCTTC. Drawing the rest from reference TRBV14 and TRBJ1-2, the complete variable domain is EAGVTQFPSHSVIEKGQTVTLRCDPISGHDNLYWYRRVMGKEIKFLLHFVKESKQDESGMPNNRFLAERTGGTYSTLKVQPAELEDSGVYFCASSPNTLYGYTFGSGTRLTVV.